This T cell receptor (beta chain) was obtained from a study of blood T cell repertoires in COVID-19. About the research overall: The United States, Italy and Spain supplied acute and convalescent COVID-19 samples. PBMCs, B-cell-depleted T cells, or T cells provided the cDNA or gDNA that made up the material.

Those enrolled, adults aged 18 to 89 years, came from fewer than 25 US areas. V lost 6 bases to trimming and J lost 6 bases, with 10 bases between them. Germline lookup yields CDR1 SNHLY and CDR2 FYNNEI. The CDR3 is made up of 12 amino acids. The method was immunoSEQ multiplex PCR; TCRdb's version includes in-frame clones alone and lacks a portion of them. The sample lists roughly 250,000 clones, approximately 90% occurring once. The receptor's source is a woman younger than 45 with acute COVID-19. This chain uses TRBV2 with TRBJ2-3; TRBD2 is a possible D gene (6 bases). The source material was PBMCs or T cells enriched from blood (not recorded which). The CDR3 is CASRAGWDTQYF. The CDR3 region has the DNA TGTGCCAGCAGGGCGGGGTGGGATACGCAGTATTTT.